This T cell receptor (beta chain) was sequenced for a study of cytomegalovirus exposure and HLA in healthy donors. With respect to this clone: Antigen unknown.

PCR amplification relied on 60 Vbeta primers (plus 13 Jbeta primers). Libraries were prepared by immunoSEQ multiplex PCR; TCRdb keeps only in-frame clonotypes and omits some of them. The sample shows more than 95,000 clones, under 65% of them seen only once. V gave up 3 bases and J gave up 1 base, with 13 bases separating them. The germline gives CDR1 SNHLY, CDR2 FYNNEI. The CDR3 length is 16 residues. Study-level results: As confirmed in vitro, three CMV-associated chains were specific for CMV antigens.

Sequencing was done on a sample of PBMCs. This TCR was recovered from a man in his fifties or sixties in good health and CMV-seronegative. The chain has TRBV2 and TRBJ1-5; tentative D call: TRBD1 (6 bases). CDR3 residues: CASSDWGGQSNQPQHF. CDR3 bases: TGTGCCAGCAGTGACTGGGGGGGCCAGAGCAATCAGCCCCAGCATTTT.